This entry is about one T cell receptor beta chain. The data belong to a study of blood T cell repertoires in COVID-19. On the study more broadly: Some COVID-19 samples were acute and others convalescent; all came from the United States, Italy and Spain.

The V end lost 1 base, the J end lost 0 bases, and 12 bases lay between the germline ends. The CDR3 has 16 residues. Germline V gene data show CDR1 as SGHDN and CDR2 as FVKESK. Clones were sequenced by immunoSEQ multiplex PCR, and TCRdb holds only the in-frame ones, with some missing. The top ten hold 30% to 45% of the sample, which has about 80,000 clones, roughly 80% seen once. The chain has TRBV14 and TRBJ1-1; D may be TRBD1 (5 bases). This receptor was taken from a woman in her seventies with acute or convalescent COVID-19. Sequenced input: peripheral blood. The DNA of the CDR3 is TGTGCCAGCAGCCAAGGTTTTAACAGGATGAACACTGAAGCTTTCTTT. It encodes CASSQGFNRMNTEAFF.